One sample yielded the 18 T cell receptor beta chains listed below, sequenced in a study of blood T cell repertoires in COVID-19 (dated by TCRdb to about 2020). Receptors were amplified or captured by the immunoSEQ multiplex PCR assay. In its TCRdb copy, this immuneACCESS table keeps in-frame sequences only and misses some clones. Where compared with another copy, unresolved V genes explain less than half of these, and the others have no known cause. This sample is represented by roughly 94,000 clones; around 84% of them were singletons. The ten most abundant clones make up approximately 25% of the sample. The sequenced sample consisted of peripheral blood. All receptors come from a man aged 55 to 70 with acute or convalescent COVID-19.

The CDR3 bases are TGTGCCAGCAGCCAGAGGGAAAACTATGGCTACACCTTC. Its protein is CASSQRENYGYTF. This chain links TRBV3-1 (or the pseudogene TRBV3-2) with TRBJ1-2, with D uncertain. Trimming removed 3 bases from V and 2 bases from J, with 7 bases in between. Germline lookup yields CDR1 LGHDT and CDR2 YNNKEL (reference sequence). There are 13 residues in the CDR3.

The rearrangement joins TRBV18 to TRBJ1-1; D is possibly TRBD1 (5 bases). V was clipped by 2 bases and J by 6 bases, with 13 bases between them. The CDR3 contains 14 residues. The germline gives CDR1 KGHSH, CDR2 LQKENI. CDR3 residues: CASSPFATGAEAFF. DNA for the CDR3: TGTGCCAGCTCACCATTCGCGACGGGGGCTGAAGCTTTCTTT. The complete variable domain, with remaining parts taken from reference TRBV18 and TRBJ1-1, reads NAGVMQNPRHLVRRRGQEARLRCSPMKGHSHVYWYRQLPEEGLKFMVYLQKENIIDESGMPKERFSAEFPKEGPSILRIQQVVRGDSAAYFCASSPFATGAEAFFGQGTRLTVV.

The chain has TRBV28 and TRBJ1-5; D is unclear. Trimming shortened V by 5 bases and J by 7 bases, and 6 bases separated the two germline ends. This CDR3 contains 11 residues. Germline-derived CDR1 and CDR2 are MDHEN and SYDVKM. CDR3 in amino acids: CASSGGQPQHF. In nucleotides, the CDR3 is TGTGCCAGCAGTGGAGGGCAGCCCCAGCATTTT.

The V and J genes are TRBV5-6 and TRBJ2-3; 12 bases align to TRBD2. Trimming at V came to 0 bases and at J to 5 bases, leaving 7 bases not matched to a gene. The CDR3 contains 17 residues. Germline CDR1 SGHDT, CDR2 YYEEEE. CDR3 sequence: CASSLVSSGGAIDTQYF. The CDR3 nucleotides are TGTGCCAGCAGCTTGGTATCTAGCGGGGGGGCAATAGATACGCAGTATTTT.

The chain has TRBV5-1 and TRBJ2-6; D might be TRBD1 (7 bases). This CDR3 has 15 residues. CDR1 is SGHRS and CDR2 is YFSETQ in the germline V gene. V shed 3 bases and J shed 8 bases, with 15 bases lying between them. The CDR3 reads CASSSGDSLTNVLTF. Written as DNA, the CDR3 is TGCGCCAGCAGCTCGGGGGACAGCCTCACCAACGTCCTGACTTTC.

CDR3 in amino acids: CASSFDRAPYGYTF. In DNA, the CDR3 is TGTGCCAGCAGCTTCGACAGGGCCCCCTATGGCTACACCTTC. The rearrangement links TRBV6-5 to TRBJ1-2; 7 nucleotides match TRBD1. The CDR3 totals 14 residues. Unmatched junction bases numbered 8, after V lost 6 bases and J lost 4 bases. Germline CDR1 MNHEY, CDR2 SVGAGI.

The chain carries TRBV10-3 and TRBJ1-6, with D possibly matching TRBD1 (6 bases). CDR1 and CDR2 (germline): ENHRY, SYGVKD. This CDR3 is built from 13 residues. V was clipped by 9 bases and J by 6 bases, with 12 bases between them. For the CDR3, the DNA is TGTGCCATAGCCGGACAGACTAATTCACCCCTCCACTTT. Protein product: CAIAGQTNSPLHF.

The CDR3, as DNA: TGTGCCAGCAGCGTAGACGGCGGGGGGGCAACAGATACGCAGTATTTT. Translated, it gives CASSVDGGGATDTQYF. The V gene is TRBV9, the J gene TRBJ2-3; TRBD2 aligns across 9 bases. Germline V gene lookup returns CDR1 SGDLS and CDR2 YYNGEE. Losses at the gene ends were 0 bases for V and 3 bases for J; bases not matched to a gene: 5. This CDR3 is 16 amino acids long.

The chain links TRBV7-9 to TRBJ2-3, with D tentatively TRBD1 (5 bases). V was shortened by 3 bases and J by 0 bases, with 10 bases between the two germline ends. Germline V lookup: CDR1 SEHNR, CDR2 FQNEAQ (reference sequence). This CDR3 is built from 15 residues. CDR3 region: CASSFDSPSTDTQYF. In DNA form, the CDR3 reads TGTGCCAGCAGCTTCGACAGTCCAAGCACAGATACGCAGTATTTT.

This chain uses TRBV30 with TRBJ1-1; D is ambiguous. The length of the CDR3 is 12 residues. Germline V lookup: CDR1 GTSNPN, CDR2 SVGIG (reference sequence). Trimming cost V 8 bases and J 1 base, with 11 bases left between them. The CDR3 bases are TGTGCCGGAGGGCGAGCGAACACTGAAGCTTTCTTT. It encodes CAGGRANTEAFF.

This chain links TRBV19 with TRBJ1-1; the match to TRBD1 covers 8 bases. The CDR3 covers 14 residues. CDR1 LNHDA and CDR2 SQIVND come from the germline V gene (reference sequence). Trimming took 6 bases from V and 0 from J; bases not matched to a gene: 3. In DNA form, the CDR3 reads TGTGCCAGTAGAGAACAGGGGGTGAACACTGAAGCTTTCTTT. This codes for CASREQGVNTEAFF.

The chain combines TRBV30 with TRBJ1-3, with TRBD1 identical over 8 bases. V gave up 0 bases and J gave up 4 bases; unmatched junction bases: 5. CDR3 length: 15 amino acids. Germline assignment: CDR1 GTSNPN and CDR2 SVGIG (reference sequence). CDR3 in amino acids: CAWSVDRVLGNTIYF. CDR3 nucleotides: TGTGCCTGGAGTGTGGACAGGGTTTTGGGAAACACCATATATTTT.

This clone has a handful of counts. The chain employs TRBV9 and TRBJ2-3; D possibly corresponds to TRBD2 (6 bases). Per the germline V gene, CDR1 is SGDLS and CDR2 is YYNGEE. V lost 6 bases, J lost 3 bases, and 11 bases lay in between. The CDR3 loop spans 13 amino acids. The CDR3 nucleotides are TGTGCCAGCAATTTCGGGGGAACAGATACGCAGTATTTT. This translates into CASNFGGTDTQYF.

This rearrangement joins TRBV15 to TRBJ2-1; perhaps TRBD1 as D (6 bases). The germline V gene has CDR1 LNHNV and CDR2 YYDKDF (reference sequence). The CDR3 spans 15 residues. V gave up 5 bases and J gave up 4 bases, with 15 bases separating them. The DNA of the CDR3 is TGTGCCACCAGCGCCGCGAGGACAGCATACAATGAGCAGTTCTTC. Its translation: CATSAARTAYNEQFF.

The J gene is TRBJ1-5, the V gene TRBV6-5; the D gene is possibly TRBD1 (6 bases). The length of the CDR3 is 14 residues. Trimming removed 4 bases from V and 3 bases from J, with 10 bases in between. CDR1 MNHEY and CDR2 SVGAGI come from the germline V gene. In nucleotides, the CDR3 is TGTGCCAGCAGTTTGGGGGGGCACAATCAGCCCCAGCATTTT. This sequence encodes CASSLGGHNQPQHF.

The CDR3 nucleotides are TGCGCCAGCAGTCCGGGACATTGCAATCAGCCCCAGCATTTT. Protein: CASSPGHCNQPQHF. The V call is TRBV23-1, the J call TRBJ1-5; TRBD1 might be the D (6 bases). TRBV23-1 is an open reading frame whose function is uncertain. The CDR3 totals 14 residues. Trimming took off 4 bases at V and 2 bases at J, with 9 bases between the two ends.

The chain has TRBV7-2 and TRBJ2-2; D is uncertain. The germline V gene encodes CDR1 SGHTA and CDR2 FQGNSA. Trimming left V 5 bases short and J 8 bases short, with 6 bases between. The CDR3 totals 11 residues. For the CDR3, the DNA is TGTGCCAGCAGCCAACGGGGGGAGCTGTTTTTT. It is translated as CASSQRGELFF.

The V call is TRBV19, the J call TRBJ1-4; the match to TRBD1 covers 9 bases. Germline-derived CDR1 and CDR2 are LNHDA and SQIVND (reference sequence). CDR3 length equals 13 residues. After removal of 8 bases from V and 10 bases from J, the junction contained 8 bases not matched to a gene. CDR3 DNA sequence: TGTGCCAGTGGAGGGACAGGGTTCGGAAAACTGTTTTTT. This gives the protein CASGGTGFGKLFF.